This T cell receptor beta chain was recorded in a study of human T cells and chemical hapten exposure. Study-level information: Patch tests of 0.01% DPC on the upper back were read at 6 days.

This clonotype has at least ten counts. TCRdb passed the RACE reads through MiXCR, listing each CDR3 protein once. This table has 82,000 or so distinct CDR3 sequences, roughly 13% appearing once. Time point: patch test 3, about 24 weeks after DPC sensitization. The treatment: therapeutic diphenylcyclopropenone sensitization with weekly scalp DPC. The junction had 5 bases not matched to a gene; V was cut back by 4 bases and J by 9 bases. Germline lookup yields CDR1 SGHVS and CDR2 FNYEAQ. The CDR3 has 13 residues. The TCR comes from a woman in her forties or fifties with alopecia areata. Some clones in this sample may be carry-over from other donors' samples. Material: whole blood, obtained in connection with sensitization to the hapten diphenylcyclopropenone (DPC). The gene calls are TRBV7-6 and TRBJ1-5; the match to TRBD1 covers 8 bases. In nucleotides, the CDR3 is TGTGCCAGCAGCTGGGACAGGTGGACGCCCCAGCATTTT. Its translation is CASSWDRWTPQHF.